The T cell receptor beta chain described here comes from a study of vaccination and CD4 T cells after COVID-19. Specified treatment: roughly 10-day PBMC culture with coronavirus spike peptide pools or control peptides (ViraFEST assay). An Oncomine TCR Beta short-read assay was used to sequence the DNA from cultured CD4+ T cells. MiXCR, run by TCRdb on the PCR reads, gives a single entry per CDR3 protein. The sample includes 13,000 or so distinct CDR3 sequences, nearly 45% of them seen just once. Only a few counts were recorded for this clonotype. Antigen unknown. The starting material was CD4+ T cells from blood, cultured in vitro, obtained after SARS-CoV-2 vaccination. This clonotype was obtained from a human donor who had recovered from COVID-19.

CDR3 sequence: CSAPPRLAGYNEQFF. Written as DNA, the CDR3 is TGCAGTGCCCCACCCCGGTTAGCGGGATACAATGAGCAGTTCTTC. The chain couples TRBV20-1 to TRBJ2-1; 8 nucleotides line up with TRBD2. J gave up 4 bases and V 6 bases, and 11 bases lay outside the gene matches. This CDR3 contains 15 residues. Per the germline V gene, CDR1 is DFQATT and CDR2 is SNEGSKA (reference sequence).